A single sample gave rise to the 21 T cell receptor beta chains below, sequenced in a study of long-term antiretroviral therapy in people with HIV. This was the immunoSEQ v3.0 assay at survey level. Data came from immunoSEQ multiplex PCR; TCRdb stores just in-frame clones and leaves some out. The sample holds about 7,100 clones, 79% seen once. The sequencing here drew on unsorted PBMCs, taken 1.1 years after starting antiretroviral therapy. Receptors originate from a man aged 35 to 55 with HIV.

In its sample, this clone was seen once. V and J are TRBV6-1 and TRBJ2-7; TRBD2 is a possible D gene (6 bases). This CDR3 is 15 amino acids long. Germline CDR1 reads MNHNS; CDR2 reads SASEGT. V was trimmed by 2 bases and J by 2 bases, leaving 13 bases between them. The CDR3 protein is CASSESSGVPYEQYF. The CDR3, as DNA: TGTGCCAGCAGTGAATCCTCGGGGGTACCCTACGAGCAGTACTTC.

The rearrangement joins TRBV19 to TRBJ2-5, with 8 bases identical to TRBD2. Germline-derived CDR1 and CDR2 are LNHDA and SQIVND (reference sequence). The trim removed 3 bases at V and 0 bases at J, leaving 6 bases unmatched. This CDR3 has 16 amino acids. This CDR3 reads CASSMMLAGNQETQYF. The CDR3 DNA follows: TGTGCCAGTAGTATGATGTTAGCGGGGAACCAAGAGACCCAGTACTTC.

The chain couples TRBV5-4 to TRBJ1-2; possible D gene TRBD1, 5 bases. The germline V gene has CDR1 SGHNT and CDR2 YYREEE (reference sequence). V lost 5 bases and J lost 8, with 28 bases in between. The CDR3 consists of 17 residues. The CDR3 DNA sequence: TGTGCCAGCAGGGTTGGGGCCTTGGGGACGGGTCGTTCGGGCTACACCTTC. The encoded protein is CASRVGALGTGRSGYTF. Variable domain in full (rest from reference TRBV5-4 and TRBJ1-2): ETGVTQSPTHLIKTRGQQVTLRCSSQSGHNTVSWYQQALGQGPQFIFQYYREEENGRGNFPPRFSGLQFPNYSSELNVNALELDDSALYLCASRVGALGTGRSGYTFGSGTRLTVV.

This chain connects TRBV27 to TRBJ2-1, with D possibly matching TRBD1 (5 bases). The CDR3 extends over 12 amino acids. Germline-derived CDR1 and CDR2 are MNHEY and SMNVEV (reference sequence). Trimming shortened V by 6 bases and J by 7 bases, and 10 bases separated the two germline ends. In DNA form, the CDR3 reads TGTGCCAGCAGAGGCGACAGTAATGAGCAGTTCTTC. It encodes CASRGDSNEQFF.

The V gene is TRBV14, the J gene TRBJ1-1; D is unresolved. The CDR3 consists of 14 residues. V lost 0 bases to trimming and J lost 1 base, with 6 bases between them. CDR1 is SGHDN, CDR2 FVKESK, per germline. CDR3 sequence reads: CASSQEYPNTEAFF. DNA for the CDR3: TGTGCCAGCAGCCAAGAGTATCCGAACACTGAAGCTTTCTTT.

The CDR3 sequence is CASSLEGLTTGELFF. Here the CDR3 DNA reads TGTGCCAGCAGCTTAGAGGGACTAACTACAGGGGAGCTGTTTTTT. The V and J genes are TRBV11-2 and TRBJ2-2, with 7 bases aligning to TRBD2. This CDR3 is 15 amino acids long. V was clipped by 0 bases and J by 8 bases; unmatched bases: 6. Germline CDR1 reads SGHAT; CDR2 reads FQNNGV. Drawing the rest from reference TRBV11-2 and TRBJ2-2, the complete variable domain is EAGVAQSPRYKIIEKRQSVAFWCNPISGHATLYWYQQILGQGPKLLIQFQNNGVVDDSQLPKDRFSAERLKGVDSTLKIQPAKLEDSAVYLCASSLEGLTTGELFFGEGSRLTVL.

The J gene is TRBJ2-3, the V gene TRBV7-9, with unresolved D. Trimming removed 5 bases from V and 2 bases from J, with 8 bases in between. Germline CDR1 reads SEHNR; CDR2 reads FQNEAQ (reference sequence). CDR3 length equals 13 residues. CDR3: CASSPRVTDTQYF. The CDR3 coding sequence is TGTGCCAGCAGCCCCAGAGTCACAGATACGCAGTATTTT.

V gene TRBV5-1 combines with J gene TRBJ2-7; 9 positions match TRBD1. Looked up from germline, CDR1 is SGHRS and CDR2 is YFSETQ. The length of the CDR3 is 17 residues. V was clipped by 1 base and J by 5 bases; unmatched bases: 13. The CDR3 region is CASSLSPQDRGINEQYF. The CDR3 DNA reads TGCGCCAGCAGCTTGTCCCCTCAAGACAGGGGGATCAACGAGCAGTACTTC.

The chain combines TRBV29-1 with TRBJ2-2; D call uncertain. CDR3 length: 13 residues. Germline V gene sequence: CDR1 SQVTM, CDR2 ANQGSEA. Trimming stripped 3 bases from V and 2 bases from J, with 7 bases between. DNA of the CDR3: TGCAGCGTTGAGACGGCTAACACCGGGGAGCTGTTTTTT. It translates to CSVETANTGELFF.

The chain employs TRBV27 and TRBJ1-1, with D tentatively TRBD1 (5 bases). Germline CDR1 reads MNHEY; CDR2 reads SMNVEV (reference sequence). V was cut by 2 bases and J by 6 bases, with 13 bases left in between. The CDR3 runs to 14 residues. CDR3 sequence: CASSLEIGAAEAFF. In DNA form, the CDR3 reads TGTGCCAGCAGTTTAGAAATAGGGGCAGCTGAAGCTTTCTTT.

This chain uses TRBV6-4 with TRBJ2-7; 8 bases line up with TRBD1. CDR1 is MRHNA, CDR2 SNTAGT, per germline. The CDR3 consists of 13 residues. Germline trimming cut 6 bases from V and 2 bases from J; bases unmatched to any gene: 3. CDR3 nucleotides: TGTGCCAGCAGGGACAGGGCCGCCTACGAGCAGTACTTC. This gives the protein CASRDRAAYEQYF.

The chain employs TRBV7-9 and TRBJ2-5; 11 positions agree with TRBD1. CDR3 size: 17 residues. J was trimmed by 6 bases and V by 1 base; bases with no gene match: 10. CDR1 is SEHNR, CDR2 FQNEAQ, per germline (reference sequence). The CDR3 region is CASSLVAIGQGAKTQYF. CDR3 nucleotide sequence: TGTGCCAGCAGCTTAGTGGCTATTGGACAGGGGGCGAAGACCCAGTACTTC.

V and J are TRBV23-1 and TRBJ2-7; D is tentatively TRBD1 or TRBD2 (5 bases each). TRBV23-1 is labeled an ORF, and its function is uncertain. CDR3 length equals 14 residues. The V gene lost 3 bases and the J gene lost 2 bases, with 11 bases spanning the gap. This CDR3 reads CASSQGVTPYEQYF. CDR3 nucleotide sequence: TGCGCCAGCAGTCAGGGGGTTACCCCCTACGAGCAGTACTTC.

The genes are TRBV6-1 and TRBJ1-2; D gene uncertain. The CDR3 length is 13 residues. Germline V CDR1 and CDR2: MNHNS, SASEGT. The V and J ends lost 2 bases and 5 bases respectively, with 9 bases between them. This CDR3 is CASSESRGYGYTF. CDR3 DNA sequence: TGTGCCAGCAGTGAATCTCGAGGTTATGGCTACACCTTC.

This sequence joins TRBV10-2 and TRBJ2-7; TRBD2 might be the D (6 bases). The CDR3 spans 14 residues. Germline CDR1 WSHSY, CDR2 SAAADI. V lost 9 bases and J 2 bases, leaving 17 bases between the germline ends. CDR3 in DNA: TGCGCCAGTGGTCGAGTGGGAGGAACCTACGAGCAGTACTTC. Translation: CASGRVGGTYEQYF.

The chain combines TRBV11-2 with TRBJ1-2; D remains unclear. Trimming left V 4 bases short and J 7 bases short, with 7 bases between. Per germline, CDR1 SGHAT and CDR2 FQNNGV. The CDR3 loop spans 11 amino acids. CDR3 sequence: CASSSESGYTF. The CDR3, as DNA: TGTGCCAGCAGCTCCGAATCTGGCTACACCTTC.

The V and J genes are TRBV30 and TRBJ1-2; D perhaps matches TRBD1 (5 bases). The CDR3 contains 15 residues. Germline CDR1 is GTSNPN and CDR2 is SVGIG (reference sequence). V lost 3 bases and J 4 bases, leaving 18 bases between the germline ends. CDR3 protein: CAWRAEGPGVYGYTF. In DNA, the CDR3 is TGTGCCTGGAGGGCGGAGGGGCCGGGAGTCTATGGCTACACCTTC.

The rearrangement links TRBV29-1 to TRBJ2-7, with 10 bases fitting TRBD1. V shed 7 bases, J shed 5 bases, and the junction held 5 bases outside the gene matches. The CDR3 spans 12 residues. Per germline, CDR1 SQVTM and CDR2 ANQGSEA. The CDR3 DNA is TGCAGCGGTGGACAGGGGGTTAACGAGCAGTACTTC. Protein product: CSGGQGVNEQYF.

This rearrangement joins TRBV10-3 to TRBJ2-3; tentatively, D is TRBD1 (7 bases). V shed 3 bases and J shed 1 base, with 11 bases lying between them. Germline CDR1 ENHRY, CDR2 SYGVKD. There are 15 residues in the CDR3. The CDR3 region is CAISEGGGGTDTQYF. The CDR3 DNA follows: TGTGCCATCAGTGAAGGAGGGGGCGGCACAGATACGCAGTATTTT.

The CDR3 DNA sequence: TGTGCCAGCAGTTTATCGGAAGCAGATGAGCAGTTCTTC. This sequence encodes CASSLSEADEQFF. V and J are TRBV27 and TRBJ2-1; D remains ambiguous. Trimming left V 0 bases short and J 8 bases short, with 8 bases between. Germline-derived CDR1 and CDR2 are MNHEY and SMNVEV (reference sequence). CDR3 length: 13 amino acids.

This chain uses TRBV27 with TRBJ1-2; 10 bases agree with TRBD1. The CDR3 runs to 15 residues. Germline assignment: CDR1 MNHEY and CDR2 SMNVEV (reference sequence). V lost 6 bases and J lost 4; bases outside the gene matches: 8. CDR3: CASRPGDRGPYGYTF. CDR3 coding DNA: TGTGCCAGCAGGCCCGGGGACAGGGGTCCCTATGGCTACACCTTC.